Listed here are 27 T cell receptor beta chains from one sample, sequenced in a study of CD8+ T cells in alopecia areata. Sequencing relied on a cDNA template that was reverse transcribed from extracted RNA. Measured with immunoSEQ multiplex PCR; TCRdb has only the in-frame clones, and not every one. The table lists some 150,000 clones, about three fifths of them singletons. The specimen was CD4+ T cells sorted from blood, collected at week 0. The origin of the receptors is a human donor with alopecia areata.

This chain links TRBV5-1 with TRBJ1-1; 7 positions match TRBD1. The CDR3 runs 15 residues. The germline V gene encodes CDR1 SGHRS and CDR2 YFSETQ. V trimming: 1 base; J trimming: 4 bases; junction bases outside the gene matches: 7. CDR3 amino acids: CASSLTQGGGTEAFF. The CDR3 nucleotides read TGCGCCAGCAGCTTGACCCAGGGGGGAGGCACTGAAGCTTTCTTT.

This clone showed up just a few times. The chain joins TRBV4-2 to TRBJ2-7; D ambiguous. Trimming shortened V by 4 bases and J by 5 bases, and 12 bases separated the two germline ends. The CDR3 runs 13 residues. Germline lookup yields CDR1 LGHNA and CDR2 YNFKEQ. CDR3 protein: CASSREERDEQYF. Written as DNA, the CDR3 is TGTGCCAGCAGCCGAGAAGAACGGGACGAGCAGTACTTC.

The chain combines TRBV18 with TRBJ2-5, with a possible D match to TRBD2 (5 bases). V lost 3 bases to trimming and J lost 2 bases, with 10 bases between them. The CDR3 is made up of 14 amino acids. The germline V gene encodes CDR1 KGHSH and CDR2 LQKENI. The CDR3 DNA is TGTGCCAGCTCACCGATGGGCGGGCAAGAGACCCAGTACTTC. Residues: CASSPMGGQETQYF.

This clone has at least ten counts. The CDR3 DNA follows: TGTGCCAGCAGCTTAAGAAAGCGGGGGGGCCGTACCGAGACCCAGTACTTC. Protein: CASSLRKRGGRTETQYF. The V and J genes are TRBV7-2 and TRBJ2-5; 10 positions agree with TRBD2. Germline values: CDR1 SGHTA, CDR2 FQGNSA. With V trimmed by 2 bases and J by 5 bases, 11 bases remained unmatched. The CDR3 consists of 17 residues. Supplemented by reference TRBV7-2 and TRBJ2-5, the full variable domain reads GAGVSQSPSNKVTEKGKDVELRCDPISGHTALYWYRQSLGQGLEFLIYFQGNSAPDKSGLPSDRFSAERTGGSVSTLTIQRTQQEDSAVYLCASSLRKRGGRTETQYFGPGTRLLVL.

This chain joins TRBV4-1 and TRBJ1-2, with TRBD1 matching 8 bases. From germline, CDR1 is MGHRA and CDR2 YSYEKL. The CDR3 is 14 amino acids. Trimming took 5 bases from V and 4 from J; bases not matched to a gene: 6. The CDR3 sequence: CASSTQGGIYGYTF. CDR3 in DNA: TGCGCCAGCAGCACACAGGGGGGTATCTATGGCTACACCTTC.

The chain has TRBV11-2 and TRBJ2-7; 8 bases line up with TRBD2. V shed 3 bases and J 6 bases; nucleotides not matched to a gene: 1. CDR3 length: 12 residues. The V gene's germline CDR1 is SGHAT and CDR2 FQNNGV. The CDR3 sequence is CASSFGGVEQYF. DNA of the CDR3: TGTGCCAGCAGCTTCGGGGGGGTCGAGCAGTACTTC.

The chain couples TRBV27 to TRBJ1-1, with D hard to call. The CDR3 runs 13 residues. Germline CDR1 MNHEY, CDR2 SMNVEV (reference sequence). V was trimmed by 5 bases and J by 0 bases, leaving 7 bases between them. The CDR3 is CASSPQMNTEAFF. Here the CDR3 DNA reads TGTGCCAGCAGTCCACAGATGAACACTGAAGCTTTCTTT.

This clone was seen a few times. The genes are TRBV10-3 and TRBJ2-1; the D gene could be TRBD1 or TRBD2 (5 bases each). Germline CDR1 is ENHRY and CDR2 is SYGVKD. This CDR3 contains 15 residues. Trimming cost V 4 bases and J 9 bases, with 19 bases left between them. The CDR3 DNA reads as TGTGCCATCAGTGGGGGACGACAGCCTCGGGGTGAGCAGTTCTTC. Translation gives CAISGGRQPRGEQFF.

The chain combines TRBV23-1 with TRBJ1-2, with 11 bases aligning to TRBD1. TRBV23-1 is an ORF for which the function is uncertain. This CDR3 spans 17 amino acids. V dropped 5 bases and J dropped 6; count of bases not matched to a gene: 14. The DNA of the CDR3 is TGCGCCAGCAGTTTCGGACAGGGGGCTTACTTTCCCAATGGCTACACCTTC. The encoded protein is CASSFGQGAYFPNGYTF.

The rearrangement uses TRBV7-2 and TRBJ2-5, with 7 positions matching TRBD1. The junction had 5 bases not matched to a gene; V was cut back by 0 bases and J by 4 bases. Germline CDR1 and CDR2: SGHTA and FQGNSA. The CDR3 loop spans 15 amino acids. In DNA, the CDR3 is TGTGCCAGCAGCTTAGCCGCACAGGGGCCAGAGACCCAGTACTTC. It specifies CASSLAAQGPETQYF.

This sequence joins TRBV18 and TRBJ2-7; 11 nucleotides match TRBD1. The V and J ends lost 3 bases and 4 bases, in that order; junction bases with no gene match: 5. This CDR3 has 15 residues. Germline loops: CDR1 KGHSH, CDR2 LQKENI. CDR3 loop: CASSPGQGAQYEQYF. In DNA, the CDR3 is TGTGCCAGCTCACCTGGACAGGGGGCGCAGTACGAGCAGTACTTC.

The chain has TRBV15 and TRBJ1-2; the match to TRBD1 covers 9 bases. CDR1 is LNHNV and CDR2 is YYDKDF in the germline V gene (reference sequence). The CDR3 consists of 15 residues. V lost 1 base and J lost 2; bases outside the gene matches: 2. The CDR3 DNA reads TGTGCCACCAGCAGAGGCGGACAGGGGAACTATGGCTACACCTTC. Encoded protein: CATSRGGQGNYGYTF.

The chain recombines TRBV5-1 with TRBJ1-1; D gene unclear. The CDR3 extends over 15 amino acids. The germline gives CDR1 SGHRS, CDR2 YFSETQ. V was cut by 0 bases and J by 2 bases, with 11 bases left in between. CDR3 amino acids: CASSLEAGFNTEAFF. The CDR3 DNA reads TGCGCCAGCAGCTTGGAAGCCGGGTTCAACACTGAAGCTTTCTTT.

This clone has just a few counts. The chain is built from TRBV7-2 and TRBJ1-1; D possibly corresponds to TRBD1 (5 bases). The CDR3 has 13 amino acids. Germline V lookup: CDR1 SGHTA, CDR2 FQGNSA. V lost 0 bases and J 7 bases, leaving 9 bases between the germline ends. CDR3 in DNA: TGTGCCAGCAGCTTAGCGGGGCGAGGTGAAGCTTTCTTT. It encodes CASSLAGRGEAFF. The full variable domain, with the rest looked up from reference TRBV7-2 and TRBJ1-1, is GAGVSQSPSNKVTEKGKDVELRCDPISGHTALYWYRQSLGQGLEFLIYFQGNSAPDKSGLPSDRFSAERTGGSVSTLTIQRTQQEDSAVYLCASSLAGRGEAFFGQGTRLTVV.

The chain has TRBV15 and TRBJ1-3, with D uncertain. The CDR3 covers 15 residues. The V end lost 0 bases, the J end lost 4 bases, and 10 bases lay between the germline ends. Germline V gene sequence: CDR1 LNHNV, CDR2 YYDKDF (reference sequence). This CDR3 is CATSRDGVNGNTIYF. For the CDR3, the DNA is TGTGCCACCAGCAGAGATGGGGTGAACGGAAACACCATATATTTT.

This clone occurred once. The rearrangement uses TRBV5-4 and TRBJ2-7; D gene ambiguous. V shed 3 bases and J shed 2 bases, with 9 bases lying between them. The V gene's germline CDR1 is SGHNT and CDR2 YYREEE (reference sequence). The CDR3 covers 13 residues. CDR3 nucleotide sequence: TGTGCCAGCAGCTCCGCGAGTCCCTACGAGCAGTACTTC. Its translation: CASSSASPYEQYF.

The rearrangement links TRBV20-1 to TRBJ2-7, with a tentative D call TRBD2 (5 bases). Trimming took 6 bases from V and 7 from J, leaving 13 bases between them. Germline CDR1 is DFQATT and CDR2 is SNEGSKA (reference sequence). The CDR3 spans 11 residues. The CDR3 here is CSAPRSGEQYF. CDR3 coding DNA: TGCAGTGCCCCCCGATCGGGGGAGCAGTACTTC.

The chain joins TRBV5-1 to TRBJ2-1, with a possible D match to TRBD1 (6 bases). The V end lost 7 bases, the J end lost 2 bases, and 13 bases lay between the germline ends. The germline CDR1 and CDR2 sequences are SGHRS and YFSETQ. There are 14 residues in the CDR3. The CDR3 sequence: CASARDKPYNEQFF. In DNA form, the CDR3 reads TGCGCCAGCGCCCGGGACAAACCCTACAATGAGCAGTTCTTC.

The chain links TRBV18 to TRBJ1-1, with D tentatively TRBD1 (6 bases). The length of the CDR3 is 15 residues. Germline V gives CDR1 KGHSH, CDR2 LQKENI. V lost 0 bases and J 4 bases, leaving 12 bases between the germline ends. The CDR3 sequence is CASSPPGGAGTEAFF. The CDR3, as DNA: TGTGCCAGCTCACCACCGGGGGGCGCGGGCACTGAAGCTTTCTTT.

This clone was seen a handful of times. The rearrangement links TRBV7-2 to TRBJ1-2; a weak D match, TRBD1 (5 bases). Per germline, CDR1 SGHTA and CDR2 FQGNSA. The CDR3 is made up of 15 amino acids. Trimming pared 2 bases from V and 4 bases from J, leaving 14 bases between. The CDR3 bases are TGTGCCAGCAGCTTATTCCAGGGCGATCCCTATGGCTACACCTTC. Amino acid sequence: CASSLFQGDPYGYTF.

This clone occurred a few times. The chain recombines TRBV7-9 with TRBJ2-2; weak D call: TRBD2 (6 bases). Germline lookup yields CDR1 SEHNR and CDR2 FQNEAQ (reference sequence). The V end was cut by 11 bases, the J end by 2 bases, with 15 bases between. The CDR3 is made up of 14 amino acids. CDR3 sequence reads: CALGGSRNTGELFF. DNA of the CDR3: TGTGCCCTGGGAGGATCGCGAAACACCGGGGAGCTGTTTTTT.

This clone was counted between two and nine times. The chain uses TRBV19 and TRBJ1-1; D not certain. This CDR3 has 14 residues. Germline assignment: CDR1 LNHDA and CDR2 SQIVND (reference sequence). Trimming removed 6 bases from V and 2 bases from J, with 13 bases in between. The chain's CDR3 is CASRIAWLNTEAFF. CDR3 coding DNA: TGTGCCAGTAGGATCGCGTGGCTTAACACTGAAGCTTTCTTT.

This chain links TRBV7-2 with TRBJ2-7; unclear D gene. V lost 5 bases, J lost 3 bases, and 11 bases lay in between. CDR1 and CDR2 from the germline V gene are SGHTA and FQGNSA. The CDR3 runs 13 residues. Here the CDR3 reads CASSPVYNYEQYF. CDR3 nucleotide sequence: TGTGCCAGCAGCCCCGTCTATAACTACGAGCAGTACTTC. The full variable domain, its missing parts supplied by reference TRBV7-2 and TRBJ2-7, is GAGVSQSPSNKVTEKGKDVELRCDPISGHTALYWYRQSLGQGLEFLIYFQGNSAPDKSGLPSDRFSAERTGGSVSTLTIQRTQQEDSAVYLCASSPVYNYEQYFGPGTRLTVT.

The J gene is TRBJ2-6, the V gene TRBV29-1; TRBD1 aligns across 7 bases. V was clipped by 5 bases and J by 0 bases; unmatched bases: 4. The CDR3 has 15 amino acids. Germline V gene data show CDR1 as SQVTM and CDR2 as ANQGSEA. CDR3 bases: TGCAGCGTTTCGCCAGGGGGCTCTGGGGCCAACGTCCTGACTTTC. Protein sequence: CSVSPGGSGANVLTF.

The chain joins TRBV30 to TRBJ1-1; D unclear. CDR3 length: 16 residues. Germline loops: CDR1 GTSNPN, CDR2 SVGIG (reference sequence). The germline V and J ends were trimmed by 4 bases and 2 bases, with 20 bases remaining between them. CDR3 amino acids: CAWTKGPIYANTEAFF. In DNA form, the CDR3 reads TGTGCCTGGACTAAAGGACCGATCTATGCAAACACTGAAGCTTTCTTT.

The chain combines TRBV19 with TRBJ2-7; 7 bases align to TRBD1. After removal of 0 bases from V and 9 bases from J, the junction contained 8 bases not matched to a gene. This CDR3 has 14 residues. CDR1 and CDR2 (germline): LNHDA, SQIVND (reference sequence). This CDR3 is CASSIEAGTALQYF. The CDR3 DNA reads as TGTGCCAGTAGTATAGAGGCCGGGACAGCCTTGCAGTACTTC.

This clone occurred a few times. The chain has TRBV15 and TRBJ2-5; 7 bases are a match to TRBD1. Losses at the gene ends were 5 bases for V and 5 bases for J; bases not matched to a gene: 8. Per germline, CDR1 LNHNV and CDR2 YYDKDF (reference sequence). The CDR3 is 14 residues long. In DNA, the CDR3 is TGTGCCACCAGCTCCGGACAGGCTGGGGAGACCCAGTACTTC. Translation gives CATSSGQAGETQYF.